The source of this T cell receptor beta chain is a study of T cells in Graves' hyperthyroidism and ophthalmopathy. Study-wide points: A model of 13 V-J features distinguished ophthalmopathy from stable hyperthyroidism.

The CDR3 has 15 amino acids. V gave up 6 bases and J gave up 2 bases, with 14 bases separating them. CDR1 LNHDA and CDR2 SQIVND come from the germline V gene (reference sequence). The source material, RNA transcripts, was used to amplify TCR beta CDR3 regions. With the HTBI primer set, the TCR CDR3 went through a first round of RT-PCR. TCRdb reprocessed the multiplex PCR reads via MiXCR and lists one record per CDR3 protein. The sample lists some 580,000 distinct CDR3 sequences, 16% occurring once. Criteria for exclusion of patients were uncontrolled infection, other autoimmune disease, pregnancy or lactation. Diagnosis relied on clinical symptoms, serum thyroxine and TRAb, thyroid ultrasound and orbital computed tomography. Worth noting for this clonotype: Its cognate antigen is unknown.

Specimen: blood. The chain uses TRBV19 and TRBJ1-3; a possible D gene is TRBD1 (5 bases). The sequence came from a woman aged 40-49 years with Graves' ophthalmopathy. Here the CDR3 reads CASSQWDLAGNTIYF. CDR3 nucleotides: TGTGCCAGTAGCCAGTGGGACTTGGCTGGAAACACCATATATTTT.